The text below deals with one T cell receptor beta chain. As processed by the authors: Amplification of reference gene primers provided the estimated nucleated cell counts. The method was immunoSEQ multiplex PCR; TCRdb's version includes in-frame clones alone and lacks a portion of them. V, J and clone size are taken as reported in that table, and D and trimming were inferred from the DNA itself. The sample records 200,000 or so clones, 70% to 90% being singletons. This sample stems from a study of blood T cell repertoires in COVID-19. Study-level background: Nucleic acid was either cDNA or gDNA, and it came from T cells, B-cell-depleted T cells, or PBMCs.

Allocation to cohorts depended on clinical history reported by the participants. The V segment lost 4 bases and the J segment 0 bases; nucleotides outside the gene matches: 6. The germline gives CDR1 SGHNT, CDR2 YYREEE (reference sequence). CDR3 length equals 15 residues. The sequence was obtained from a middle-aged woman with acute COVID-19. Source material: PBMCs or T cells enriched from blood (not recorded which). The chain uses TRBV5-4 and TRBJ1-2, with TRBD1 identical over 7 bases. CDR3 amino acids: CASSGGTETNYGYTF. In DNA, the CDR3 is TGTGCCAGCAGCGGGGGGACAGAAACTAACTATGGCTACACCTTC.